This TCR beta chain was found in a study of blood T cell repertoires in COVID-19 (dated by TCRdb to 2020 to 2022). As for the study more broadly: The collaborator samples originated in the United States, Italy and Spain and spanned the acute and convalescent phases of COVID-19. The repertoires were made available in a free public database intended to serve as a resource for research on the immune response to SARS-CoV-2. Samples were obtained from the ongoing ImmuneRACE study (first 160 participants) and from over 1,000 subjects provided by 6 global collaborators. HLA class I and class II types, where available, came from metadata supplied by the sample provider rather than from assay-based typing. The prospective study material was composed of cDNA or gDNA derived from T cells, B-cell-depleted T cells, or PBMCs. Sample metadata almost always included a de-identified subject ID, COVID-19 status, age in years and sex. Subjects who had been exposed to COVID-19, were actively infected with it, or had recovered from it provided the deeply sampled blood TCRbeta repertoires that made up the dataset.

One collaborating source in Seattle enrolled patients while the patients were actively infected and followed the patients over time throughout the course of disease. The collaborating institutions used their own protocols to collect whole blood in K2EDTA tubes. For TCRbeta analysis, collaborator samples were shipped as frozen whole blood, as isolated PBMCs, or as DNA extracted from either sample type. V is pared back by 6 bases and J by 0 bases, with 11 bases lying between the germline termini. CDR1 and CDR2 were assigned from the germline V gene as MNHEY and SVGAGI. There are 14 amino acids in the CDR3, from cysteine to phenylalanine inclusive. Kept here is only the CDR3 DNA, which spans 42 bases and is read in frame from base 1. Broader findings and caveats from the paper: How much clinical and demographic metadata was included differed by source and by participant, and the metadata was provided uncurated.

The immunoSEQ Assay, a bias-controlled multiplex PCR, was used to amplify TCRbeta CDR3 regions from genomic DNA. Per the source publication's procedure: The number of nucleated cells in each sample was estimated from the amplification of reference gene primers within the assay. To quantify the absolute abundance of each unique TCRbeta CDR3 rearrangement, sequence reads were collapsed and filtered. Productive Simpson clonality was computed per sample as the square root of Simpson's diversity index over productive rearrangements. Here the immuneACCESS table is served through TCRdb, limited to in-frame sequences with V and J called. Missing clones are a known gap in these copies; in checked studies unresolved V genes cover under half, and the rest lacks a known reason. V and J calls and clone size are given by that table; D and trimming were obtained from the DNA. The sample records approximately 200,000 clones, 70% to 85% of which are singletons. The top ten constitute 7.8% of the sample.

Remarks on this clone: This receptor's antigen is unknown. No base-level quality is on record; no much larger clone is a single base apart.

The sequence came from a woman older than 75 with COVID-19, enrolled during active disease. The chain joins TRBV6-5 to TRBJ1-2, with the D gene not confidently named. The material sequenced was peripheral blood. The DNA sequence reads TGTGCCAGCAGGAGACTTTCTGCTAACTATGGCTACACCTTC. This yields the protein CASRRLSANYGYTF.